Listed below are T cell receptor beta chains from one sample, sequenced in a study of blood T cell repertoires in COVID-19. Produced via immunoSEQ multiplex PCR; TCRdb's table is partial and in-frame only. The table includes about 260,000 clones, 75% to 90% detected once. The specimen was PBMCs or T cells enriched from blood (not recorded which). These receptors were taken from a woman aged 40 to 55 who had been exposed to COVID-19. Each CDR3 is given with its conserved first and last residue. Fields, in order: J gene, V gene, D gene, CDR3 protein. The D gene is left open where the match is weak.

j_call: TRBJ2-2
v_call: TRBV19
d_call: TRBD2
cdr3_aa: CASSGLAGSTGELFF

j_call: TRBJ2-2
v_call: TRBV30
d_call: .
cdr3_aa: CAWTGNTGELFF

j_call: TRBJ2-5
v_call: TRBV18
d_call: TRBD1
cdr3_aa: CASSPGADRGQETQYF

j_call: TRBJ1-1
v_call: TRBV7-9
d_call: TRBD1
cdr3_aa: CASRKQGAVTEAFF

j_call: TRBJ1-1
v_call: TRBV7-9
d_call: .
cdr3_aa: CASSLAYSNTEAFF

j_call: TRBJ2-3
v_call: TRBV4-1
d_call: TRBD2
cdr3_aa: CASSPGLAGVDTQYF

j_call: TRBJ2-7
v_call: TRBV6-6
d_call: TRBD1
cdr3_aa: CASSGTGDEQYF

j_call: TRBJ1-4
v_call: TRBV2
d_call: .
cdr3_aa: CASTKLEASSGKLFF

j_call: TRBJ2-3
v_call: TRBV5-4
d_call: .
cdr3_aa: CASSLERTTDTQYF

j_call: TRBJ1-2
v_call: TRBV7-9
d_call: .
cdr3_aa: CASSLGGVANYGYTF

j_call: TRBJ1-2
v_call: TRBV6-5
d_call: TRBD1
cdr3_aa: CASQNRGYGYTF

j_call: TRBJ2-1
v_call: TRBV7-3
d_call: TRBD2
cdr3_aa: CASSPRTSGRVNEQFF

j_call: TRBJ1-5
v_call: TRBV4-3
d_call: TRBD1
cdr3_aa: CASSQTLGQGVGQPQHF

j_call: TRBJ1-5
v_call: TRBV30
d_call: .
cdr3_aa: CAWSDTFQPQHF

j_call: TRBJ1-1
v_call: TRBV28
d_call: .
cdr3_aa: CASSSTEETEAFF

j_call: TRBJ1-2
v_call: TRBV14
d_call: .
cdr3_aa: CASSQLTGGSNYGYTF

j_call: TRBJ2-5
v_call: TRBV12-3/TRBV12-4
d_call: .
cdr3_aa: CASSLQRLQTQYF

j_call: TRBJ2-5
v_call: TRBV5-1
d_call: .
cdr3_aa: CASSFRGGPDETQYF

j_call: TRBJ2-3
v_call: TRBV7-3
d_call: TRBD2
cdr3_aa: CASSFTPGTSGGAKDTQYF

j_call: TRBJ1-5
v_call: TRBV10-3
d_call: .
cdr3_aa: CAISEEREGQLDSNQPQHF

j_call: TRBJ2-2
v_call: TRBV30
d_call: .
cdr3_aa: CAWSNRERNTGELFF

j_call: TRBJ2-7
v_call: TRBV29-1
d_call: TRBD1
cdr3_aa: CSVDGLDRGSSYEQYF

j_call: TRBJ2-2
v_call: TRBV3-1/TRBV3-2
d_call: TRBD1
cdr3_aa: CASRTGGRTGELFF

j_call: TRBJ1-1
v_call: TRBV10-1
d_call: TRBD1
cdr3_aa: CASSESPDRGTEAFF

j_call: TRBJ2-7
v_call: TRBV24-1
d_call: .
cdr3_aa: CATSVSGTYEQYF

j_call: TRBJ1-5
v_call: TRBV5-5
d_call: TRBD1
cdr3_aa: CASSLFGAGGSQPQHF

j_call: TRBJ1-2
v_call: TRBV6-4
d_call: TRBD1
cdr3_aa: CASSVDRGRGYTF

j_call: TRBJ1-3
v_call: TRBV5-4
d_call: .
cdr3_aa: CASSLGGVGNTIYF

j_call: TRBJ2-1
v_call: TRBV5-4
d_call: TRBD1
cdr3_aa: CASSYLWTGSNNEQFF

j_call: TRBJ2-3
v_call: TRBV12-5
d_call: .
cdr3_aa: CASGLGVSTDTQYF

j_call: TRBJ2-6
v_call: TRBV7-3
d_call: .
cdr3_aa: CASSPLAGSGANVLTF

j_call: TRBJ2-5
v_call: TRBV13
d_call: TRBD2
cdr3_aa: CASSLGGIDWASGKETQYF

j_call: TRBJ1-4
v_call: TRBV29-1
d_call: TRBD1
cdr3_aa: CSVEETGTSEKLFF

j_call: TRBJ2-2
v_call: TRBV9
d_call: .
cdr3_aa: CASSASLAPGELFF

j_call: TRBJ2-7
v_call: TRBV7-9
d_call: TRBD2
cdr3_aa: CASSPGGTYEQYF

j_call: TRBJ2-7
v_call: TRBV4-2
d_call: .
cdr3_aa: CASSPDNGGRAYEQYF

j_call: TRBJ2-7
v_call: TRBV18
d_call: .
cdr3_aa: CASSPPAGSEQYF

j_call: TRBJ2-6
v_call: TRBV28
d_call: TRBD1
cdr3_aa: CASSKPWDRLNSGANVLTF

j_call: TRBJ1-2
v_call: TRBV4-1
d_call: TRBD1
cdr3_aa: CASSQPFGTGHGYTF

j_call: TRBJ2-5
v_call: TRBV5-1
d_call: TRBD1
cdr3_aa: CASNPTGGETQYF

j_call: TRBJ2-5
v_call: TRBV27
d_call: TRBD2
cdr3_aa: CASSLTPNTSGGARGTQYF

j_call: TRBJ2-5
v_call: TRBV25-1
d_call: .
cdr3_aa: CASSVAGHQQETQYF

j_call: TRBJ1-1
v_call: TRBV24-1
d_call: TRBD1
cdr3_aa: CATSATGENTEAFF

j_call: TRBJ2-3
v_call: TRBV9
d_call: .
cdr3_aa: CASSVARGRGDTQYF

j_call: TRBJ2-5
v_call: TRBV11-2
d_call: .
cdr3_aa: CASSLIRDTQETQYF

j_call: TRBJ1-5
v_call: TRBV5-1
d_call: .
cdr3_aa: CASRMGPTSNQPQHF

j_call: TRBJ1-2
v_call: TRBV5-1
d_call: .
cdr3_aa: CASSPAVGGTYGYTF

j_call: TRBJ2-7
v_call: TRBV18
d_call: TRBD1
cdr3_aa: CASSPMGTGKSYEQYF